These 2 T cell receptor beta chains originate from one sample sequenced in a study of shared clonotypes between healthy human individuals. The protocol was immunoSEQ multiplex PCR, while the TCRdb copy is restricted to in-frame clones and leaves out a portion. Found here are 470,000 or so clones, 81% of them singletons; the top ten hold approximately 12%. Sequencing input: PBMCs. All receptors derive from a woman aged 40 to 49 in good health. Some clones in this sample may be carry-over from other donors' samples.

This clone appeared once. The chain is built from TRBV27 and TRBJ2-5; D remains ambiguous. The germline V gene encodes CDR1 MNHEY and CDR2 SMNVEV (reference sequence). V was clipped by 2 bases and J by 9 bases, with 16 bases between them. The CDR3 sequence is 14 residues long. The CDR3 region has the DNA TGTGCCAGCAGTTTAGATGCTTTTCCTAGGGCCCAGTACTTC. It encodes CASSLDAFPRAQYF.

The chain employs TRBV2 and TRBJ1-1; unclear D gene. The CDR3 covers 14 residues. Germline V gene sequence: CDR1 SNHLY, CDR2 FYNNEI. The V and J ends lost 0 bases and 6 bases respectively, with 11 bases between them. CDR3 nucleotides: TGTGCCAGCAGTGAAGCCGCAAGCACATCTGAAGCTTTCTTT. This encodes CASSEAASTSEAFF.